The sequence of this T cell receptor beta chain was determined in a study of blood T cells in healthy people across ages. About the research overall: Using template switching, researchers captured about one barcoded beta molecule for each two T cells.

This clonotype turned up a few times. The germline V gene encodes CDR1 SQVTM and CDR2 ANQGSEA. The CDR3 covers 13 residues. V lost 6 bases, J lost 0 bases, and 9 bases lay in between. Peripheral blood samples of 7.5 to 10 milliliters were drawn from each donor. A second PCR, run for roughly 7 to 12 cycles, used a sample-barcoded 5' primer plus a J-beta primer mix. Sequencing yielded, for each sample, at least 2.5 million paired-end reads carrying CDR3. TCRdb reprocessed the 5' RACE reads via MiXCR and lists one record per CDR3 protein. Altogether about 780,000 distinct CDR3 sequences are present, about 59% being singletons, with the ten largest covering roughly a quarter.

The chain links TRBV29-1 to TRBJ2-1; D ambiguous. The sequence was obtained from a young man in good health. Sequencing was performed on blood. The CDR3 sequence: CSVMWSSYNEQFF. CDR3 bases: TGCAGCGTAATGTGGAGCTCCTACAATGAGCAGTTCTTC.